This TCR beta chain was observed in a study of T cells after yellow fever vaccination. V shed 5 bases, J shed 0 bases, and the junction held 1 base outside the gene matches. The V gene's germline CDR1 is GTSNPN and CDR2 SVGIG (reference sequence). The CDR3 covers 15 residues. Notes on this clonotype: Antigen: not known.

Regarding the study as a whole: A weaker secondary response peaked on day 5, the primary on day 15. Few clonotypes appeared in both CD4 and CD8 compartments. Most clones from primary vaccination resurfaced after the booster (under 97% CD4, 88% CD8).

Making TCR cDNA involved 5'RACE template switching, which added UMIs and a universal primer site. MiXCR, run by TCRdb on the 5' RACE reads, gives a single entry per CDR3 protein. The sample has around 300,000 distinct CDR3 sequences, roughly 4.3% seen once. The clonotype comes from a man aged 18 to 29 who received the YFV17D yellow fever vaccine. The sequenced sample was PBMCs, obtained 5 days after the yellow fever booster vaccination. The V and J genes are TRBV30 and TRBJ2-6; TRBD1 matches 10 bases. CDR3 sequence reads: CAWGQGGSGANVLTF. The CDR3 bases are TGTGCCTGGGGACAGGGGGGCTCTGGGGCCAACGTCCTGACTTTC.